This entry concerns a single T cell receptor (beta chain). The data originate from a study of blood T cell repertoires in COVID-19. Libraries were prepared by immunoSEQ multiplex PCR; TCRdb keeps only in-frame clonotypes and omits some of them. The table has about 190,000 clones, about 80% seen once. Material: peripheral blood. The TCR sequence derives from a man aged 25 to 45 with active or convalescent COVID-19.

The CDR3 sequence is CASSLSGKPDTQYF. The CDR3 DNA reads as TGTGCCAGCAGCCTAAGCGGGAAGCCAGATACGCAGTATTTT. J is TRBJ2-3 and V is TRBV7-9; 7 bases line up with TRBD2. CDR1 SEHNR and CDR2 FQNEAQ come from the germline V gene (reference sequence). Losses at the gene ends were 5 bases for V and 4 bases for J; bases not matched to a gene: 6. The CDR3 loop spans 14 amino acids.